The entry below describes one T cell receptor (beta chain). Its antigen is not identified. The CDR3 length is 15 residues. Germline V gene sequence: CDR1 LNHNV, CDR2 YYDKDF (reference sequence). The V gene lost 0 bases and the J gene lost 1 base, with 9 bases spanning the gap. The sample originates from a study of cytomegalovirus exposure and HLA in healthy donors. Study results and caveats: With further analysis later on, most CMV-associated TCR beta chains appeared HLA-restricted. In an earlier analysis, most TCR beta V segments were productive about 87% or about 30% of the time. There were some V segments, including TRBV6-2 and TRBV6-3, excluded as indistinguishable. What TCR beta sequences reportedly achieved was accurate prediction of HLA-A and HLA-B alleles in most subjects.

The PCR ran on 60 Vbeta and 13 Jbeta primers. Clones were sequenced by immunoSEQ multiplex PCR, and TCRdb holds only the in-frame ones, with some missing. The sample contains around 140,000 clones, around four fifths of which appear only once. The specimen was PBMCs. J is TRBJ2-5 and V is TRBV15; tentative D call: TRBD2 (6 bases). The sequence derives from a woman aged 50 to 60 in good health and CMV-seropositive. The CDR3 is CATSRDPEGQETQYF. The DNA for the CDR3 is TGTGCCACCAGCAGAGATCCGGAGGGCCAAGAGACCCAGTACTTC.